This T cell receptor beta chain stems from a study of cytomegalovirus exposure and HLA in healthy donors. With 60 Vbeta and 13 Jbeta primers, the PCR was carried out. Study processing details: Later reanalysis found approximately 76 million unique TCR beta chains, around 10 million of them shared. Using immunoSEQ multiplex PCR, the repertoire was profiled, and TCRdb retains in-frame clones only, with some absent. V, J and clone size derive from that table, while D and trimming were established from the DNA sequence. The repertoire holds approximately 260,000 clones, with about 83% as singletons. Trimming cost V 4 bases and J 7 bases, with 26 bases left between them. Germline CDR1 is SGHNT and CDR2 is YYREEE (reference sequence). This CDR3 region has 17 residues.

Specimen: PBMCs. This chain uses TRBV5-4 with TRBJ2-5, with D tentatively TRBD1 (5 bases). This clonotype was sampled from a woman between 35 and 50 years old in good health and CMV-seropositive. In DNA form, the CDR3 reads TGTGCCAGCAGCCCGATGGGGCAAGGAGAATCTAAGAGGACCCAGTACTTC. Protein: CASSPMGQGESKRTQYF.